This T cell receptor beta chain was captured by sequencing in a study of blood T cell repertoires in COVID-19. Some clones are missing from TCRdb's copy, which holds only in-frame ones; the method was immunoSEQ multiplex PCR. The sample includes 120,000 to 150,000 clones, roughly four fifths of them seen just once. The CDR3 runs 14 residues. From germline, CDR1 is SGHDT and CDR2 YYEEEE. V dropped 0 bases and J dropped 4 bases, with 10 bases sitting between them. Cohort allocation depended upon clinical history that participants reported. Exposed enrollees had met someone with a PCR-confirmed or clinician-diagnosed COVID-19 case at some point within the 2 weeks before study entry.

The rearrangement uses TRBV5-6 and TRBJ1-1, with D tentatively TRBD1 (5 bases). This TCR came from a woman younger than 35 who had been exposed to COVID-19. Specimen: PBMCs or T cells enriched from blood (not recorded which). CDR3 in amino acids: CASSLGLGLTEAFF. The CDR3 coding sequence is TGTGCCAGCAGCTTGGGGTTGGGGCTCACTGAAGCTTTCTTT.